This T cell receptor (beta chain) comes out of a study of blood T cell repertoires in COVID-19. As originally analysed: Amplified reference gene primers provided the basis for estimating nucleated cell counts. The data were produced by immunoSEQ multiplex PCR, yet TCRdb's version contains in-frame clones alone and is incomplete. Clonal size and the V and J genes are those of that table, whereas D and trimming came from the DNA. Of roughly 100,000 clones detected, roughly 80% appear once; the ten largest clones hold around a quarter. The ends lost 1 base at V and 4 bases at J; junction bases unmatched: 8. Germline CDR1 is SGHVS and CDR2 is FNYEAQ. CDR3 length: 17 amino acids.

The sequencing sample was made of peripheral blood. The genes are TRBV7-6 and TRBJ1-4; 8 nucleotides agree with TRBD1. The receptor comes from a man in his 60s with acute or convalescent COVID-19. The CDR3 DNA reads as TGTGCCAGCAGCTTAGGGCCATTCAGGGGGCGTAATGAAAAACTGTTTTTT. It encodes CASSLGPFRGRNEKLFF.